Listed below are T cell receptor beta chains from one sample, sequenced in a study of blood T cell repertoires in COVID-19. Produced via immunoSEQ multiplex PCR; TCRdb's table is partial and in-frame only. The sample carries 130,000 to 150,000 clones, about 88% recorded once. Input material: peripheral blood. All receptors come from a human donor in a cohort sampled during active COVID-19. The CDR3 runs from the conserved cysteine through the conserved F or W. A D gene is named only where the DNA matches it firmly. A row's size may be missing; if present it is once, few, many or a size class.

few | TRBJ2-1 | NA | TRBV6-6 | CATLTSSYNEQFF | TGTGCCACCCTCACAAGCTCCTACAATGAGCAGTTCTTC
NA | TRBJ1-4 | NA | TRBV10-3 | CAISRTVREKLFF | TGTGCCATCTCTAGGACAGTAAGAGAAAAACTGTTTTTT
NA | TRBJ2-7 | TRBD2 | TRBV11-2 | CASSHTSGTYEQYF | TGTGCCAGCAGCCACACTAGCGGGACATACGAGCAGTACTTC
NA | TRBJ2-1 | TRBD2 | TRBV5-1 | CASSPGTSGYNEQFF | TGCGCCAGCAGCCCGGGGACTAGCGGTTACAATGAGCAGTTCTTC
NA | TRBJ2-4 | NA | TRBV19 | CASRAGNIQYF | TGTGCCAGTAGGGCAGGGAACATTCAGTACTTC
NA | TRBJ2-1 | NA | TRBV6-1 | CASSEFFPEGFF | TGTGCCAGCAGTGAATTTTTCCCTGAGGGGTTCTTC
NA | TRBJ2-7 | NA | TRBV14 | CASSQGRYYEQYF | TGTGCCAGCAGCCAAGGGAGATACTACGAGCAGTACTTC
NA | TRBJ2-3 | NA | TRBV9 | CASSPRTGTDTQYF | TGTGCCAGCAGCCCTAGGACAGGCACAGATACGCAGTATTTT
NA | TRBJ2-2 | TRBD2 | TRBV12-5 | CASGFGLAGDTGELFF | TGTGCTAGTGGTTTCGGACTAGCGGGAGATACCGGGGAGCTGTTTTTT
NA | TRBJ1-1 | TRBD1 | TRBV6-5 | CASRRTGGTEAFF | TGTGCCAGCAGGCGAACAGGGGGCACTGAAGCTTTCTTT
NA | TRBJ2-7 | NA | TRBV27 | CASRGTPYEQYF | TGTGCCAGCAGGGGGACACCCTACGAGCAGTACTTC
NA | TRBJ2-5 | TRBD2 | TRBV5-1 | CASSFVAGMQETQYF | TGCGCCAGCAGCTTCGTAGCGGGGATGCAAGAGACCCAGTACTTC
NA | TRBJ2-2 | TRBD2 | TRBV9 | CASSVGASGAPVGGELFF | TGTGCCAGCAGCGTAGGAGCTAGCGGGGCCCCCGTTGGCGGGGAGCTGTTTTTT
NA | TRBJ2-5 | TRBD2 | TRBV30 | CAWSEGVLAVQETQYF | TGTGCCTGGAGTGAGGGTGTGCTAGCGGTACAAGAGACCCAGTACTTC
NA | TRBJ2-3 | NA | TRBV7-9 | CASSLGRGGDTDTQYF | TGTGCCAGCAGCTTAGGAAGGGGGGGCGACACAGATACGCAGTATTTT
NA | TRBJ2-1 | TRBD1 | TRBV19 | CASSIPGQHYNEQFF | TGTGCCAGTAGTATACCGGGACAGCACTACAATGAGCAGTTCTTC
NA | TRBJ2-1 | NA | TRBV28 | CATQSDRSYNEQFF | TGTGCCACCCAGAGCGATCGGTCCTACAATGAGCAGTTCTTC
NA | TRBJ1-2 | TRBD1 | TRBV7-9 | CANGQGGLSGYTF | TGTGCCAACGGACAGGGAGGGCTTTCTGGCTACACCTTC
NA | TRBJ1-6 | TRBD1 | TRBV6-5 | CASTRDRGQVSPLHF | TGTGCCAGCACCCGCGACAGGGGCCAGGTCTCACCCCTCCACTTT
NA | TRBJ1-6 | NA | TRBV5-4 | CASSFGGSSYNSPLHF | TGTGCCAGCAGCTTCGGGGGAAGCTCCTATAATTCACCCCTCCACTTT
NA | TRBJ1-5 | NA | TRBV28 | CASSLVENQPQHF | TGTGCCAGCAGTTTAGTAGAGAATCAGCCCCAGCATTTT
NA | TRBJ1-2 | NA | TRBV28 | CASSPGQGGSYGYTF | TGTGCCAGCAGTCCCGGTCAGGGAGGCAGCTATGGCTACACCTTC
few | TRBJ1-1 | NA | TRBV4-2 | CASSRETGNTEAFF | TGTGCCAGCAGCCGAGAGACGGGGAACACTGAAGCTTTCTTT
NA | TRBJ1-3 | NA | TRBV29-1 | CSVGTKNSGNTIYF | TGCAGCGTAGGGACAAAAAACTCTGGAAACACCATATATTTT
NA | TRBJ2-1 | NA | TRBV2 | CATQLRTTTSASNEQFF | TGTGCCACCCAATTACGGACTACTACGTCGGCGAGCAATGAGCAGTTCTTC